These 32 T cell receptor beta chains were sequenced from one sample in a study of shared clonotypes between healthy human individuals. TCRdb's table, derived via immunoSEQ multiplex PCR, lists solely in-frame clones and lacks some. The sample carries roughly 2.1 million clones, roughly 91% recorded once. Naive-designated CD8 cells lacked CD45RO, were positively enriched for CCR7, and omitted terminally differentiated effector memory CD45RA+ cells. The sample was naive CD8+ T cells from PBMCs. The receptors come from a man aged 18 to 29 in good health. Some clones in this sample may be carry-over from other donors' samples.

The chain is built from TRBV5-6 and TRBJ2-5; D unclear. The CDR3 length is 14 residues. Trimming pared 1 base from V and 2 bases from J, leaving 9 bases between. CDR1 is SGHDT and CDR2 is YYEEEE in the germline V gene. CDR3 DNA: TGTGCCAGCAGCTTGCTCGGTTCACAAGAGACCCAGTACTTC. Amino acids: CASSLLGSQETQYF.

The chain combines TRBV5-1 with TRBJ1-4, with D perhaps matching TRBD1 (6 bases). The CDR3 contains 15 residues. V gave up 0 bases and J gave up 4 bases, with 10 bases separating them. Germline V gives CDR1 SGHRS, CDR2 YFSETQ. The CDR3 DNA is TGCGCCAGCAGCTTGGGTGGACAGCTTAATGAAAAACTGTTTTTT. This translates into CASSLGGQLNEKLFF.

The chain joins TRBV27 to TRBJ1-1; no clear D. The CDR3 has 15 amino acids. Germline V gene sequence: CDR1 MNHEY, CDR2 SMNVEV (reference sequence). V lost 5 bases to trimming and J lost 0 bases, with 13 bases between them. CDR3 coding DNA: TGTGCCAGCAGTCAGACGGTTACCTTGAACACTGAAGCTTTCTTT. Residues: CASSQTVTLNTEAFF.

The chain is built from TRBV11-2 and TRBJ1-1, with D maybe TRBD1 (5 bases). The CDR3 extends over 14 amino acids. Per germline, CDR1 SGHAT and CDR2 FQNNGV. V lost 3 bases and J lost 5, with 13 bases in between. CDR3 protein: CASSFGDGGTEAFF. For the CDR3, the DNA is TGTGCCAGCAGCTTTGGGGACGGGGGAACTGAAGCTTTCTTT.

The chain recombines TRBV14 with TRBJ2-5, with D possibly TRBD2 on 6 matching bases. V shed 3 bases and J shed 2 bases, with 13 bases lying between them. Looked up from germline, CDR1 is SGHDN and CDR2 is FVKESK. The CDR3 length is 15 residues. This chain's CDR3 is CASSQDQLAQETQYF. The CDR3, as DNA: TGTGCCAGCAGCCAGGATCAACTAGCTCAAGAGACCCAGTACTTC. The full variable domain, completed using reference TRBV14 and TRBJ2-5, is EAGVTQFPSHSVIEKGQTVTLRCDPISGHDNLYWYRRVMGKEIKFLLHFVKESKQDESGMPNNRFLAERTGGTYSTLKVQPAELEDSGVYFCASSQDQLAQETQYFGPGTRLLVL.

CDR3: CASSFGGFSSYEQYF. The CDR3 bases are TGTGCCAGCAGTTTCGGCGGCTTTAGCTCCTACGAGCAGTACTTC. The rearrangement joins TRBV27 to TRBJ2-7; D is unclear. Per the germline V gene, CDR1 is MNHEY and CDR2 is SMNVEV (reference sequence). CDR3 length: 15 amino acids. The germline V and J ends were trimmed by 3 bases and 0 bases, with 12 bases remaining between them.

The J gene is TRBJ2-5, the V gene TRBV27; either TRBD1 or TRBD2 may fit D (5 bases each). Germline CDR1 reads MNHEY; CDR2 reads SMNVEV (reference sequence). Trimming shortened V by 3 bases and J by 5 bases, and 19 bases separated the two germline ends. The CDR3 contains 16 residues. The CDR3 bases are TGTGCCAGCAGTTTGAGGGGCCTTAGGGGTGGGGAGACCCAGTACTTC. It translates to CASSLRGLRGGETQYF.

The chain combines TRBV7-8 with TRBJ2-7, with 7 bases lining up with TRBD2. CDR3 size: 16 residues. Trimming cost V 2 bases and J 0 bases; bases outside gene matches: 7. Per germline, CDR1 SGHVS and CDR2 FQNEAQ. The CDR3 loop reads CASSLSGTPSSYEQYF. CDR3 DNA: TGTGCCAGCAGCTTAAGCGGGACTCCTAGCTCCTACGAGCAGTACTTC.

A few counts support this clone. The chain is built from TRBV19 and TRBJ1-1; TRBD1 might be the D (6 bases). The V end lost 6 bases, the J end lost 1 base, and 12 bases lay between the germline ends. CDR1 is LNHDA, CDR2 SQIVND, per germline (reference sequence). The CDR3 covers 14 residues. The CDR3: CASSIKQGNTEAFF. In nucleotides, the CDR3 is TGTGCCAGTAGCATAAAACAGGGGAACACTGAAGCTTTCTTT.

CDR3 region: CASSPPGLAGVSGEQFF. CDR3 DNA: TGTGCCAGCTCACCACCGGGACTAGCGGGAGTCTCAGGTGAGCAGTTCTTC. The chain carries TRBV18 and TRBJ2-1, with 14 bases that match TRBD2. Germline trimming cut 0 bases from V and 9 bases from J; bases unmatched to any gene: 7. The germline V gene encodes CDR1 KGHSH and CDR2 LQKENI. This CDR3 has 17 residues.

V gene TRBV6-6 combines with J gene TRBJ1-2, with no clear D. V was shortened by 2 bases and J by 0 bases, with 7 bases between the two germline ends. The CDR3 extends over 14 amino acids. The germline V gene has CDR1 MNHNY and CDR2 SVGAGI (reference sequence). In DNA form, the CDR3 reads TGTGCCAGCAGTTACGGGGAAGCTAACTATGGCTACACCTTC. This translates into CASSYGEANYGYTF.

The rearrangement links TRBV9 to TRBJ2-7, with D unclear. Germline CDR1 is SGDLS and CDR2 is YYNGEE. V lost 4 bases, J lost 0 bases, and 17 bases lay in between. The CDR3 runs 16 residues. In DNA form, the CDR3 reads TGTGCCAGCAGCCCCCGTAAAGGGCCAAGCTCCTACGAGCAGTACTTC. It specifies CASSPRKGPSSYEQYF.

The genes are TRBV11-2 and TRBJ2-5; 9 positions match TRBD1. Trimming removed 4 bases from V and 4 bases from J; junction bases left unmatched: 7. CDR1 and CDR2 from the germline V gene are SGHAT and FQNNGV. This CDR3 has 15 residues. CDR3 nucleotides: TGTGCCAGCAGCTCCATGGACAGGGGAGGAGAGACCCAGTACTTC. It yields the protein CASSSMDRGGETQYF.

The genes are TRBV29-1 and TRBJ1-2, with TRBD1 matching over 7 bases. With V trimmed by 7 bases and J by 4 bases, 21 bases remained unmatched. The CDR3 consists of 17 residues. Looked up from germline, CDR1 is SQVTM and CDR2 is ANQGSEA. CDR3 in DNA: TGCAGCGCCCCAATGGAGGGGGCAACACGCCTCCTCTATGGCTACACCTTC. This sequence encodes CSAPMEGATRLLYGYTF.

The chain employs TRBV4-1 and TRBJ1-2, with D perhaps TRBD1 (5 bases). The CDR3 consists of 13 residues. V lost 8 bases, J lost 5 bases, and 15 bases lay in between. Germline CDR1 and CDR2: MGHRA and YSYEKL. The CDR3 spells CASRRGTEYGYTF. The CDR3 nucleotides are TGCGCCAGCCGACGCGGGACGGAGTATGGCTACACCTTC.

CDR3 nucleotides: TGTGCCAGCAGTCCATCCCCACCGGCCTACAATGAGCAGTTCTTC. This sequence encodes CASSPSPPAYNEQFF. The J gene is TRBJ2-1, the V gene TRBV27; no clear D gene. CDR1 and CDR2 (germline): MNHEY, SMNVEV (reference sequence). Between the trimmed V and J ends, which lost 5 bases and 2 bases, there was a span of 13 bases. This CDR3 is built from 15 residues.

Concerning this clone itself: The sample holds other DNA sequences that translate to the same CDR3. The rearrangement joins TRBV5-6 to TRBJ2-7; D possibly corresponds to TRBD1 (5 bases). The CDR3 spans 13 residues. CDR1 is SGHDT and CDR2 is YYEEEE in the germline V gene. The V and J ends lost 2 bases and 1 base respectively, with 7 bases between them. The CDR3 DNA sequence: TGTGCCAGCAGCTTCGACAGTTCCTACGAGCAGTACTTC. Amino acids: CASSFDSSYEQYF.

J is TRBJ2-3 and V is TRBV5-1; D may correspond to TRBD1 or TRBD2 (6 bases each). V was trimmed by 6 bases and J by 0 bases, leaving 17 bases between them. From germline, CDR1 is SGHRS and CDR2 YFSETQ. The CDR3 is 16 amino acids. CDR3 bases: TGCGCCAGCAAACGCGTCGGGGGCAGTAGCACAGATACGCAGTATTTT. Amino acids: CASKRVGGSSTDTQYF.

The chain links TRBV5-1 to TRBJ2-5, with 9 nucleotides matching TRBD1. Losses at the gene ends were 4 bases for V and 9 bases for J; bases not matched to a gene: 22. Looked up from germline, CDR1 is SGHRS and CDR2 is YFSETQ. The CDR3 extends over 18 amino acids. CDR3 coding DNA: TGCGCCAGCAGCACGGGGGCAAGGGGGACAGGGACGGACGAAGCCCAGTACTTC. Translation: CASSTGARGTGTDEAQYF.

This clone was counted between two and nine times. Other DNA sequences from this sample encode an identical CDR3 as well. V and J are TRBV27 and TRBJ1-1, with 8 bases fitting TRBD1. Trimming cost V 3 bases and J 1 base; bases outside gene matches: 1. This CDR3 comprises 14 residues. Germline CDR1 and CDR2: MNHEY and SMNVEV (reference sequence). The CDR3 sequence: CASSFTGGNTEAFF. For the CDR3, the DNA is TGTGCCAGCAGTTTTACAGGGGGGAACACTGAAGCTTTCTTT.

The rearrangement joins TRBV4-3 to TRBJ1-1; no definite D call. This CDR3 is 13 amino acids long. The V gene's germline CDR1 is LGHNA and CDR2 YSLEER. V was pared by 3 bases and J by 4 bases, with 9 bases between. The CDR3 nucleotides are TGCGCCAGCAGCCAGCCAGAGGGCACTGAAGCTTTCTTT. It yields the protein CASSQPEGTEAFF.

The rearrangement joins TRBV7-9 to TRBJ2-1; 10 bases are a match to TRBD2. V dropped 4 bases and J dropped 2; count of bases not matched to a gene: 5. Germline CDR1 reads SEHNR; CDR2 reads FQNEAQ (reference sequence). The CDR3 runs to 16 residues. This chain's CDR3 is CASSYRTSGPYNEQFF. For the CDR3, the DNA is TGTGCCAGCAGCTATAGGACTAGCGGACCCTACAATGAGCAGTTCTTC.

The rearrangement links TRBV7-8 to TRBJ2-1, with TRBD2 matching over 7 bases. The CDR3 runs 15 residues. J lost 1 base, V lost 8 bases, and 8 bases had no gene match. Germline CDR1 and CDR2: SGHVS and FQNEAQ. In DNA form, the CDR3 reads TGTGCCAGCTTTCGCGGGGGACTGTCCTACAATGAGCAGTTCTTC. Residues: CASFRGGLSYNEQFF.

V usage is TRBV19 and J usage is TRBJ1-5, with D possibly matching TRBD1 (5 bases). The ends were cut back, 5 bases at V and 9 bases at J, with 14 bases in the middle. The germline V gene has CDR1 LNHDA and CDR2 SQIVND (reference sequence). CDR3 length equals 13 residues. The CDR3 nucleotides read TGTGCCAGTAGTCTAGGGTTGGGGCGGCCCCAGCATTTT. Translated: CASSLGLGRPQHF.

Here the CDR3 DNA reads TGCAGCGTGGAGCCGGGGAGGGGATGGGGAGAGACCCAGTACTTC. It translates to CSVEPGRGWGETQYF. The chain employs TRBV29-1 and TRBJ2-5; 7 bases fit TRBD2. CDR3 length: 15 amino acids. J gave up 4 bases and V 6 bases, and 14 bases lay outside the gene matches. CDR1 and CDR2 from the germline V gene are SQVTM and ANQGSEA.

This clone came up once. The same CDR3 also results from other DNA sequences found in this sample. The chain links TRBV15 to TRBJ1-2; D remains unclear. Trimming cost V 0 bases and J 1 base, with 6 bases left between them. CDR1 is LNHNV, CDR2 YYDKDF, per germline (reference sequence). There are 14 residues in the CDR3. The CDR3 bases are TGTGCCACCAGCAGAGACAGGAGTAACTATGGCTACACCTTC. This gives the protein CATSRDRSNYGYTF.

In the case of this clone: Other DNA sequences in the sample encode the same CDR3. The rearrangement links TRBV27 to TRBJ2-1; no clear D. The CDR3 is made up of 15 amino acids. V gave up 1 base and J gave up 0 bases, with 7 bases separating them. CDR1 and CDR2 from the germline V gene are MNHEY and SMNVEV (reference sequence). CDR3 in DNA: TGTGCCAGCAGTTTATTCGCGAGCTCCTACAATGAGCAGTTCTTC. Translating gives CASSLFASSYNEQFF.

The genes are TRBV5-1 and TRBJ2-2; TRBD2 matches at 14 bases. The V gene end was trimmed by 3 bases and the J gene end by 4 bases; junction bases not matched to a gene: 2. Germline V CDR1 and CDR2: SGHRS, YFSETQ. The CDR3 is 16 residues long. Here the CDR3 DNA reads TGCGCCAGCAGCTCGGGACTAGCGGGAGTCACCGGGGAGCTGTTTTTT. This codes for CASSSGLAGVTGELFF.

The CDR3 DNA sequence: TGCGCCAGCAGCCAACCTCAAGGGGTTGTCAAAAACATTCAGTACTTC. It yields the protein CASSQPQGVVKNIQYF. The chain carries TRBV4-1 and TRBJ2-4; a weak D match, TRBD1 (5 bases). CDR1 is MGHRA, CDR2 YSYEKL, per germline. The CDR3 totals 16 residues. V dropped 2 bases and J dropped 3 bases, with 14 bases sitting between them.

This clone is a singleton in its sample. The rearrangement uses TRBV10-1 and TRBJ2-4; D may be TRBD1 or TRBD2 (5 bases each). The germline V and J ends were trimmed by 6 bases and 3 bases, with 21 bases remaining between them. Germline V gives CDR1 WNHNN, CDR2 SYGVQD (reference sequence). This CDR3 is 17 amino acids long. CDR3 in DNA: TGCGCCAGCAGGAGAGGGCCCACGCAAGGGGACAAAAACATTCAGTACTTC. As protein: CASRRGPTQGDKNIQYF.

Here the CDR3 DNA reads TGTGCCAGCAGTTATCGCATTGGGGGACACAATGAGCAGTTCTTC. The encoded protein is CASSYRIGGHNEQFF. J is TRBJ2-1 and V is TRBV7-9, with D perhaps matching TRBD1 or TRBD2 (5 bases each). V was trimmed by 6 bases and J by 5 bases, leaving 17 bases between them. The germline gives CDR1 SEHNR, CDR2 FQNEAQ (reference sequence). There are 15 residues in the CDR3.

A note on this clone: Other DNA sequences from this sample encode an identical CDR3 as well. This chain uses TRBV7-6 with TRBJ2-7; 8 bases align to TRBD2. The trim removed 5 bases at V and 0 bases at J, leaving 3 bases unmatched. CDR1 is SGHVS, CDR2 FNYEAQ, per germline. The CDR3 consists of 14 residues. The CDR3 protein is CASSPTSGSYEQYF. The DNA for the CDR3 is TGTGCCAGCAGCCCTACTAGCGGCTCCTACGAGCAGTACTTC.